A selection of T cell receptor beta chains follows, all from one sample in a study of cytomegalovirus exposure and HLA in healthy donors. TCRdb's copy holds only in-frame clones and misses some; the assay was immunoSEQ multiplex PCR. Of approximately 150,000 clones in the sample, roughly 80% are singletons; the top ten hold around 2%. Sequenced material: PBMCs. Source of these receptors: a human donor in good health. Each CDR3 is given with its conserved first and last residue. The D gene is left open where the match is weak. Size values are once, few and many counts, or a class for expanded clones, and some rows have none.

j_call | d_call | cdr3_length | clone_size | v_call | cdr3_nt | cdr3_aa
TRBJ1-3 | TRBD1 | 16 | - | TRBV4-3 | TGCGCCAGCAGCCGGTATGGGACAGGGGTAGGAAACACCATATATTTT | CASSRYGTGVGNTIYF
TRBJ1-6 | - | 14 | once | TRBV15 | TGTGCCACCAGCCCCCGGACAGTAAATTCACCCCTCCACTTT | CATSPRTVNSPLHF
TRBJ1-2 | - | 12 | - | TRBV7-9 | TGTGCCAGCAGCCTCCTCAGGGGTGGCTACACCTTC | CASSLLRGGYTF
TRBJ1-2 | TRBD1 | 15 | - | TRBV29-1 | TGCAGCGTTTTTGGGGGGACAGGGGCGAACTATGGCTACACCTTC | CSVFGGTGANYGYTF
TRBJ1-2 | TRBD1 | 13 | - | TRBV10-3 | TGTGCCATCCGGACAGGGGATAACTATGGCTACACCTTC | CAIRTGDNYGYTF
TRBJ2-2 | - | 17 | - | TRBV4-3 | TGCGCCAGCAGCCAGCGGAATCGGCCGTATAACACCGGGGGGCTGTTTTTT | CASSQRNRPYNTGGLFF
TRBJ2-7 | - | 11 | - | TRBV5-1 | TGCGCCAGCAGAGACGGGAACGAGCAGTACTTC | CASRDGNEQYF
TRBJ2-3 | - | 15 | few | TRBV5-4 | TGTGCCAGCAGCTCCCGTTTGGCTAGCACAGATACGCAGTATTTT | CASSSRLASTDTQYF
TRBJ1-1 | - | 14 | - | TRBV6-5 | TGTGCCAGCAGTTACTCGGGTGTAGGGGGTCCTGCTTTCTTT | CASSYSGVGGPAFF
TRBJ2-1 | TRBD2 | 13 | once | TRBV9 | TGTGCCAGCAGCGTTAGCGGGGGAAATGAGCAGTTCTTC | CASSVSGGNEQFF
TRBJ1-2 | - | 13 | - | TRBV6-5 | TGTGCCAGCAGTTACAGGCAGGGGAATGGCTACACCTTC | CASSYRQGNGYTF
TRBJ2-2 | TRBD2 | 18 | - | TRBV9 | TGTGCCAGCAGAAGAGCGGGGGGGCTCGTCGTTTCAACCGGGGAGCTGTTTTTT | CASRRAGGLVVSTGELFF
TRBJ2-2 | - | 15 | - | TRBV6-5 | TGTGCCAGCAGTTACGTCAGGGGGGCTGGAGGGGAGCTGTTTTTT | CASSYVRGAGGELFF
TRBJ2-5 | TRBD1 | 14 | - | TRBV25-1 | TGTGCCAGCAGCGACAGGGTGTACCAAGAGACCCAGTACTTC | CASSDRVYQETQYF
TRBJ2-1 | TRBD2 | 15 | - | TRBV2 | TGTGCCAGCAGCTTCGGACTAGCGGAGTACAATGAGCAGTTCTTC | CASSFGLAEYNEQFF
TRBJ1-1 | TRBD1 | 14 | - | TRBV14 | TGTGCCAGCAGCCACTTTCAGGGGGCGGATGAAGCTTTCTTT | CASSHFQGADEAFF
TRBJ2-2 | - | 12 | - | TRBV7-8 | TGTGCCAGCAGCTTAGTCATCGGGGAGCTGTTTTTT | CASSLVIGELFF
TRBJ2-3 | TRBD2 | 15 | - | TRBV7-2 | TGTGCCAGCAGCTTCACTAGCGGGGGCACAGATACGCAGTATTTT | CASSFTSGGTDTQYF
TRBJ1-1 | - | 12 | few | TRBV2 | TGTGCCAGCAACATCCTAGGCACTGAAGCTTTCTTT | CASNILGTEAFF
TRBJ2-3 | - | 15 | - | TRBV5-5 | TGTGCCAGCAGCTTGGTCCAGGGGAACACAGATACGCAGTATTTT | CASSLVQGNTDTQYF
TRBJ1-3 | - | 15 | - | TRBV6-5 | TGTGCCAGCAGACTAGGGGGGGGTCGTGGAAACACCATATATTTT | CASRLGGGRGNTIYF
TRBJ1-5 | TRBD1 | 15 | - | TRBV27 | TGTGCCAGCAGTACAGGGGGCTTGTACAATCAGCCCCAGCATTTT | CASSTGGLYNQPQHF
TRBJ2-1 | TRBD2 | 15 | - | TRBV15 | TGTGCCACCAGCAGAGCTAGCGGGGGGTACAATGAGCAGTTCTTC | CATSRASGGYNEQFF
TRBJ2-3 | TRBD2 | 18 | - | TRBV4-2 | TGTGCCAGCAGCCAAGGACTAGCGGGGGTTCTTAGCACAGATACGCAGTATTTT | CASSQGLAGVLSTDTQYF
TRBJ2-7 | - | 12 | - | TRBV29-1 | TGCAGCGTTGTTGCCGAGAGCTACGAGCAGTACTTC | CSVVAESYEQYF
TRBJ2-5 | TRBD2 | 16 | - | TRBV7-7 | TGTGCTAGCAGCCTTAAACTAGCGGGGGGGCCGGAGACCCAGTACTTC | CASSLKLAGGPETQYF
TRBJ2-3 | TRBD1 | 15 | many | TRBV6-5 | TGTGCCAGCAGACACGGGACAGGGGACGCAGATACGCAGTATTTT | CASRHGTGDADTQYF
TRBJ1-1 | - | 13 | once | TRBV18 | TGTGCCAGCTCACTTAGACGGGACACTGAAGCTTTCTTT | CASSLRRDTEAFF
TRBJ2-1 | TRBD2 | 15 | once | TRBV19 | TGTGCCAGTAGTAGGATGGCGGGGGGTTACAATGAGCAGTTCTTC | CASSRMAGGYNEQFF
TRBJ2-7 | TRBD1 | 13 | - | TRBV27 | TGTGCCAGTAGACCGGGACAGGGCTACGAGCAGTACTTC | CASRPGQGYEQYF
TRBJ2-1 | TRBD1 | 12 | - | TRBV2 | TGTGCCAGCAGAAACAGGGGGACTGAGCAGTTCTTC | CASRNRGTEQFF
TRBJ2-1 | - | 12 | - | TRBV11-2 | TGTGCCAGCAGGCGAACGGACAATGAGCAGTTCTTC | CASRRTDNEQFF
TRBJ2-3 | TRBD2 | 16 | - | TRBV7-8 | TGTGCCAGCAGCTCAGGACTAGCGGGGAAGACAGATACGCAGTATTTT | CASSSGLAGKTDTQYF
TRBJ2-6 | - | 16 | many | TRBV4-3 | TGCGCCAGCAGCCAAGATCACTCCTCTGGGGCCAACGTCCTGACTTTC | CASSQDHSSGANVLTF
TRBJ2-2 | TRBD1 | 14 | - | TRBV5-1 | TGCGCCAGCGGCGGACAGGGGAACACCGGGGAGCTGTTTTTT | CASGGQGNTGELFF
TRBJ2-5 | TRBD1 | 14 | - | TRBV9 | TGTGCCAGTTCCTTTGGACAGGGAGATTGGACCCAGTACTTC | CASSFGQGDWTQYF
TRBJ1-2 | - | 14 | - | TRBV5-1 | TGCGCCAGCAGCTTGTCCAGGAAGGACTATGGCTACACCTTC | CASSLSRKDYGYTF
TRBJ1-3 | - | 13 | once | TRBV7-3 | TGTGCCAGCAGCTTATACATCAGTAACACCATATATTTT | CASSLYISNTIYF
TRBJ1-2 | TRBD1 | 14 | few | TRBV4-1 | TGCGCCAGCAGTACACCGGGACAGGGGTCTGGCTACACCTTC | CASSTPGQGSGYTF
TRBJ2-5 | TRBD1 | 16 | - | TRBV2 | TGTGCCAGCAGTGAACCAGGACAGGGGACGTGGGAGACCCAGTACTTC | CASSEPGQGTWETQYF
TRBJ1-1 | TRBD1 | 14 | - | TRBV6-6 | TGTGCCAGCAGTTACGGGGACAGGGCTCGTGAAGCTTTCTTT | CASSYGDRAREAFF
TRBJ1-1 | TRBD1 | 15 | - | TRBV5-1 | TGCGCCAGCAGGTTCGGGACAGCCTCGAACACTGAAGCTTTCTTT | CASRFGTASNTEAFF
TRBJ2-7 | TRBD1 | 15 | - | TRBV5-6 | TGTGCCAGCAGCTTCTACCCGGGACAGGGACTGGAGCAGTACTTC | CASSFYPGQGLEQYF
TRBJ1-5 | - | 16 | once | TRBV4-1 | TGCGCCAGCAGCCAATACTCAGGGTTCAGTGGTCAGCCCCAGCATTTT | CASSQYSGFSGQPQHF
TRBJ1-6 | TRBD1 | 14 | few | TRBV10-3 | TGTGCCATCAACCCCGGGACAGGGGATTCACCCCTCCACTTT | CAINPGTGDSPLHF
TRBJ2-1 | TRBD2 | 14 | - | TRBV5-1 | TGCGCCAGCAGTGTTACTAGCGGGGATTCGGTTAAGTTCTTC | CASSVTSGDSVKFF
TRBJ1-4 | TRBD1 | 16 | few | TRBV4-1 | TGCGCCAGCAGCCAGGAAGACAGGGGATCATATGAAAAACTGTTTTTT | CASSQEDRGSYEKLFF